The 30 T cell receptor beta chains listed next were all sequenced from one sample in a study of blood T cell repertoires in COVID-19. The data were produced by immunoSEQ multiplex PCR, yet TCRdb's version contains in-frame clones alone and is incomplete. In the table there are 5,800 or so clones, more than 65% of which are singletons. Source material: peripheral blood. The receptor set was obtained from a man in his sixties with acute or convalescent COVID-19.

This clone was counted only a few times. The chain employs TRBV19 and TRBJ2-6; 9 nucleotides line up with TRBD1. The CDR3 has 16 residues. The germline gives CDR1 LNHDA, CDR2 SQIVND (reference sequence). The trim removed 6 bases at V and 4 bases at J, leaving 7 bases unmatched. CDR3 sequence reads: CASRGQGSVGANVLTF. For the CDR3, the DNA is TGTGCCAGTAGGGGACAGGGTTCTGTGGGGGCCAACGTCCTGACTTTC. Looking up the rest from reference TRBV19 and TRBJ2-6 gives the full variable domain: DGGITQSPKYLFRKEGQNVTLSCEQNLNHDAMYWYRQDPGQGLRLIYYSQIVNDFQKGDIAEGYSVSREKKESFPLTVTSAQKNPTAFYLCASRGQGSVGANVLTFGAGSRLTVL.

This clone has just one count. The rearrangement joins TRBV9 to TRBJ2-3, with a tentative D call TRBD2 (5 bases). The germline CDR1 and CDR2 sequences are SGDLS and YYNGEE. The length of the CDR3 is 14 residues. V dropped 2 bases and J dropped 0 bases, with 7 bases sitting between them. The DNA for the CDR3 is TGTGCCAGCAGCGTGGACTCCAGCACAGATACGCAGTATTTT. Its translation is CASSVDSSTDTQYF.

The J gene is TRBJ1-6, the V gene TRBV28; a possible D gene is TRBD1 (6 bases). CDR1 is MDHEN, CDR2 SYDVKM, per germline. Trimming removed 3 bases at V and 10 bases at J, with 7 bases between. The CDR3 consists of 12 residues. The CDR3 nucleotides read TGTGCCAGCAGTTTCAGGGGATCACCCCTCCACTTT. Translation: CASSFRGSPLHF.

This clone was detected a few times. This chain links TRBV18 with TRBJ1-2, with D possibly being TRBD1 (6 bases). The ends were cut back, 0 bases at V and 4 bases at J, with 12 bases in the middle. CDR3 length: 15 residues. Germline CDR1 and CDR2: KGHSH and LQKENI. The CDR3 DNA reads TGTGCCAGCTCACCACCGAGTGGGACATCCTATGGCTACACCTTC. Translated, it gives CASSPPSGTSYGYTF. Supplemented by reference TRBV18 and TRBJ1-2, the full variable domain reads NAGVMQNPRHLVRRRGQEARLRCSPMKGHSHVYWYRQLPEEGLKFMVYLQKENIIDESGMPKERFSAEFPKEGPSILRIQQVVRGDSAAYFCASSPPSGTSYGYTFGSGTRLTVV.

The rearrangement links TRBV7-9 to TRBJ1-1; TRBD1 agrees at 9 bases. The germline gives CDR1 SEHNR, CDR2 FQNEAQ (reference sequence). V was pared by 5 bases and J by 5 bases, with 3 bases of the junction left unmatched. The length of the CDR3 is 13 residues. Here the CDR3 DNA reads TGTGCCAGCAGCCCCGGACAGGGGACTGAAGCTTTCTTT. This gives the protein CASSPGQGTEAFF.

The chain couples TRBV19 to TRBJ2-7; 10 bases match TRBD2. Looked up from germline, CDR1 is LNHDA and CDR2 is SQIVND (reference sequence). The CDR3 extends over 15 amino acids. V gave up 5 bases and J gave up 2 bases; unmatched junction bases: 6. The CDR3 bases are TGTGCCAGTAGTTTACTAGCGGGGCGACCCTACGAGCAGTACTTC. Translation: CASSLLAGRPYEQYF.

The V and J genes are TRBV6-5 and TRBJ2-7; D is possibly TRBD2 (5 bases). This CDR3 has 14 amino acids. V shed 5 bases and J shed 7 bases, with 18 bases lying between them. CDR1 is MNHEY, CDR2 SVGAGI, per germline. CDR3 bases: TGTGCCAGCAGTCCGGGGAATCCCCCCTGGGAGCAGTACTTC. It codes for CASSPGNPPWEQYF.

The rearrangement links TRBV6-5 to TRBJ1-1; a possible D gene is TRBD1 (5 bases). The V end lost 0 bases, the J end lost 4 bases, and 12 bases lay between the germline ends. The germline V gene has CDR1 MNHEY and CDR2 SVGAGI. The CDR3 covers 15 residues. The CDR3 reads CASSYSDLGGTEAFF. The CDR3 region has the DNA TGTGCCAGCAGTTACTCCGACCTGGGGGGCACTGAAGCTTTCTTT.

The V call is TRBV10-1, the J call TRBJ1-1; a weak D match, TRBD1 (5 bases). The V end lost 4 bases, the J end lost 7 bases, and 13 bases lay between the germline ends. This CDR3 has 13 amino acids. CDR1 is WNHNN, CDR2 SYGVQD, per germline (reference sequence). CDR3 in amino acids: CASSAGGAGEAFF. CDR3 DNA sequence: TGCGCCAGCAGTGCGGGCGGGGCAGGTGAAGCTTTCTTT.

The DNA for the CDR3 is TGCGCCAGCAGCAATGACAGGCCCCCCGACGAGCAGTACTTC. Its translation is CASSNDRPPDEQYF. J is TRBJ2-7 and V is TRBV5-1, with D tentatively TRBD1 (6 bases). Looked up from germline, CDR1 is SGHRS and CDR2 is YFSETQ. Trimming pared 4 bases from V and 5 bases from J, leaving 16 bases between. CDR3 length: 14 residues.

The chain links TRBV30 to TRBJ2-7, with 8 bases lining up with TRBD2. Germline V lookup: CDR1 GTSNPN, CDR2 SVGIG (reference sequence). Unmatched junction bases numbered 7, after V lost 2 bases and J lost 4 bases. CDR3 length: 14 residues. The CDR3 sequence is CAWSPSGSRYEQYF. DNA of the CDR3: TGTGCCTGGAGTCCAAGCGGGAGTAGATACGAGCAGTACTTC. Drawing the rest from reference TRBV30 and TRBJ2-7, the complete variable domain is SQTIHQWPATLVQPVGSPLSLECTVEGTSNPNLYWYRQAAGRGLQLLFYSVGIGQISSEVPQNLSASRPQDRQFILSSKKLLLSDSGFYLCAWSPSGSRYEQYFGPGTRLTVT.

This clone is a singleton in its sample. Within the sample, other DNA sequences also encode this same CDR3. The CDR3 is CASSLSPSSGTEAFF. DNA for the CDR3: TGTGCCAGCAGCTTATCCCCCAGCAGCGGGACTGAAGCTTTCTTT. This sequence joins TRBV7-2 and TRBJ1-1; D call uncertain. Trimming took off 2 bases at V and 5 bases at J, with 15 bases between the two ends. The CDR3 contains 15 residues. Germline CDR1 and CDR2: SGHTA and FQGNSA.

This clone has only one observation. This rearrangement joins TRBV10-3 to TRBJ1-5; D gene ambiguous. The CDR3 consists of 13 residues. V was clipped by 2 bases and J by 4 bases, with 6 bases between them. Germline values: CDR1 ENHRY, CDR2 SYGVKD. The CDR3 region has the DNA TGTGCCATCAGTGAGGCAGTTAATCAGCCCCAGCATTTT. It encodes CAISEAVNQPQHF.

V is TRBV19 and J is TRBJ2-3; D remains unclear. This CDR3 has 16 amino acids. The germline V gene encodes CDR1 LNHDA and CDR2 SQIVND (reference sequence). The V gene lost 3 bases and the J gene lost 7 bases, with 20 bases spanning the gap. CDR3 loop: CASSIRTAGDGYTQYF. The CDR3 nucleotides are TGTGCCAGTAGTATTCGAACGGCAGGTGATGGGTATACGCAGTATTTT.

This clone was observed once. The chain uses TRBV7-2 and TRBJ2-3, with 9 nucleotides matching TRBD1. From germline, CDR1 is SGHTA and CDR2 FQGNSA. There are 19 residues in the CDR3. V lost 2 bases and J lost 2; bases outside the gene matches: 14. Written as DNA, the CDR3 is TGTGCCAGCAGCTTACACGCCGGGACAGGGAGCCTCAACACAGATACGCAGTATTTT. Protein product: CASSLHAGTGSLNTDTQYF.

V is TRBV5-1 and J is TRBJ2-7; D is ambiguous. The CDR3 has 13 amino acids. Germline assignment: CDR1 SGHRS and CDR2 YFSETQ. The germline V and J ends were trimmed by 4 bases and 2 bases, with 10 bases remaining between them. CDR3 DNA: TGCGCCAGCAGCGGAACAGTTCCCTACGAGCAGTACTTC. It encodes CASSGTVPYEQYF.

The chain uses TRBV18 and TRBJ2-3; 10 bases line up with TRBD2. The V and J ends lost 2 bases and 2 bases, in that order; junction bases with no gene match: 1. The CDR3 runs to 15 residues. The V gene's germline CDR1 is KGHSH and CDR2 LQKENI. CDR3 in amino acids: CASSPTSGTTDTQYF. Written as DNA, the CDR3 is TGTGCCAGCTCACCAACTAGCGGGACCACAGATACGCAGTATTTT.

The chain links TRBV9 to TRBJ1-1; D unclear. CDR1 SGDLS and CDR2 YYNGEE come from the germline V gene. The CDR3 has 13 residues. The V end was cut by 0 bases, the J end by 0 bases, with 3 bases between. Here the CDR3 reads CASSVVLNTEAFF. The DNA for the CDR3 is TGTGCCAGCAGCGTAGTCTTGAACACTGAAGCTTTCTTT. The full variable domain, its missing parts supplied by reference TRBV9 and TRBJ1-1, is DSGVTQTPKHLITATGQRVTLRCSPRSGDLSVYWYQQSLDQGLQFLIQYYNGEERAKGNILERFSAQQFPDLHSELNLSSLELGDSALYFCASSVVLNTEAFFGQGTRLTVV.

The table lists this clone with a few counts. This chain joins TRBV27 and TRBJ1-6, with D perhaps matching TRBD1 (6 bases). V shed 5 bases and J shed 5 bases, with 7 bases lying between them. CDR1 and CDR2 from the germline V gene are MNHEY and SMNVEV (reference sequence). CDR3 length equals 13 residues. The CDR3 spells CASSGTNNSPLHF. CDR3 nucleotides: TGTGCCAGCAGTGGGACAAATAATTCACCCCTCCACTTT.

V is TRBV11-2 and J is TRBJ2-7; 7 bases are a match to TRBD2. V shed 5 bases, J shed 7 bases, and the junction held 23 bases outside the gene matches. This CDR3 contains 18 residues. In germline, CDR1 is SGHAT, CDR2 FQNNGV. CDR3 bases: TGTGCCAGCAGCCCATTCGGGAGGCAGTTGAAGCAGGGAGGTGAGCAGTACTTC. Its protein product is CASSPFGRQLKQGGEQYF. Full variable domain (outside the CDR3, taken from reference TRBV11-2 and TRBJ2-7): EAGVAQSPRYKIIEKRQSVAFWCNPISGHATLYWYQQILGQGPKLLIQFQNNGVVDDSQLPKDRFSAERLKGVDSTLKIQPAKLEDSAVYLCASSPFGRQLKQGGEQYFGPGTRLTVT.

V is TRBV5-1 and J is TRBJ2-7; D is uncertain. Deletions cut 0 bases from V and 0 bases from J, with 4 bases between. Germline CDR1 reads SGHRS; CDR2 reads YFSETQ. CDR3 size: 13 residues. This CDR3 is CASSLEYSYEQYF. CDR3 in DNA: TGCGCCAGCAGCTTGGAATACTCCTACGAGCAGTACTTC.

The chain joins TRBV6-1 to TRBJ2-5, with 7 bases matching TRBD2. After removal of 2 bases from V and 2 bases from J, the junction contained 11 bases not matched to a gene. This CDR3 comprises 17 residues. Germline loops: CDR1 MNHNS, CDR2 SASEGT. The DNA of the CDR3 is TGTGCCAGCAGTGAATCGTCGCGGGGGAGGATACAAGAGACCCAGTACTTC. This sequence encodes CASSESSRGRIQETQYF.

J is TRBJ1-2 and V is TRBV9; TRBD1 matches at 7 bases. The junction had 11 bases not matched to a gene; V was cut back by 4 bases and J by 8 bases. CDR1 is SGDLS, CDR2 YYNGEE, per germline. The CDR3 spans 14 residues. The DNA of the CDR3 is TGTGCCAGCAGCCCACAAGGTGGGACAGACGGCTACACCTTC. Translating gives CASSPQGGTDGYTF.

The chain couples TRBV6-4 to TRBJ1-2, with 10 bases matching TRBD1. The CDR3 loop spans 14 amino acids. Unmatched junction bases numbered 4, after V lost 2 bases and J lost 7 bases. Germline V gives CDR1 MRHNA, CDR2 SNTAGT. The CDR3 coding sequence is TGTGCCAGCAGTGACGGGACAGGGGCCCGTGGCTACACCTTC. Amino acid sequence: CASSDGTGARGYTF.

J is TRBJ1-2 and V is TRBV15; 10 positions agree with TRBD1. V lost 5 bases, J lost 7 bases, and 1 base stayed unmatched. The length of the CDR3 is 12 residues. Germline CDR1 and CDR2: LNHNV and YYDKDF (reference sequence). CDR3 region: CATSGTGVGYTF. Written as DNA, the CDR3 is TGTGCCACCAGCGGGACAGGGGTTGGCTACACCTTC. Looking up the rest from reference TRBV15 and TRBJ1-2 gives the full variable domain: DAMVIQNPRYQVTQFGKPVTLSCSQTLNHNVMYWYQQKSSQAPKLLFHYYDKDFNNEADTPDNFQSRRPNTSFCFLDIRSPGLGDTAMYLCATSGTGVGYTFGSGTRLTVV.

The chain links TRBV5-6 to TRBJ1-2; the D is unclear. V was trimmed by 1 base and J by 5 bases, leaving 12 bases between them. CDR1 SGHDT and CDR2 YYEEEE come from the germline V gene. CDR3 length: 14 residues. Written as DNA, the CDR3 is TGTGCCAGCAGCTTGCGAATCTTCGGGTATGGCTACACCTTC. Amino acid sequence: CASSLRIFGYGYTF.

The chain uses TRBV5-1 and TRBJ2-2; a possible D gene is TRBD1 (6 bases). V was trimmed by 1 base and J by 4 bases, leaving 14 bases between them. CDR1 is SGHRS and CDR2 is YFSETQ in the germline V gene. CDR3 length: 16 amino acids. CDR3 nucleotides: TGCGCCAGCAGCTTGTCAGGACAGATACTCACCGGGGAGCTGTTTTTT. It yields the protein CASSLSGQILTGELFF.

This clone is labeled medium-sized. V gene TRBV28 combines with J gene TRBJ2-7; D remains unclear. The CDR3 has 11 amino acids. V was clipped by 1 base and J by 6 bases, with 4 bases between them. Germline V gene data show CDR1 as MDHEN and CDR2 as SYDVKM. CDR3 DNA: TGTGCCAGCAGTTTATTTCGCGAGCAGTACTTC. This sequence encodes CASSLFREQYF.

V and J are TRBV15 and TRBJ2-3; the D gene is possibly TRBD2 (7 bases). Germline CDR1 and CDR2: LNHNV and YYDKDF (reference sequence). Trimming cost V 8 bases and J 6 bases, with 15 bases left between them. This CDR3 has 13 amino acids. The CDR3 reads CATWGGVGDTQYF. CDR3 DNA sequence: TGTGCCACCTGGGGGGGCGTTGGGGATACGCAGTATTTT.

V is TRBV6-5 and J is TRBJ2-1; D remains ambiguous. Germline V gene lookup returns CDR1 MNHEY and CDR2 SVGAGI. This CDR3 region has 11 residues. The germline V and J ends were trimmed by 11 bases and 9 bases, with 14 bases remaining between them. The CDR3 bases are TGTGCCGGAGCCTCCTATAGTGAGCAGTTCTTC. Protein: CAGASYSEQFF.